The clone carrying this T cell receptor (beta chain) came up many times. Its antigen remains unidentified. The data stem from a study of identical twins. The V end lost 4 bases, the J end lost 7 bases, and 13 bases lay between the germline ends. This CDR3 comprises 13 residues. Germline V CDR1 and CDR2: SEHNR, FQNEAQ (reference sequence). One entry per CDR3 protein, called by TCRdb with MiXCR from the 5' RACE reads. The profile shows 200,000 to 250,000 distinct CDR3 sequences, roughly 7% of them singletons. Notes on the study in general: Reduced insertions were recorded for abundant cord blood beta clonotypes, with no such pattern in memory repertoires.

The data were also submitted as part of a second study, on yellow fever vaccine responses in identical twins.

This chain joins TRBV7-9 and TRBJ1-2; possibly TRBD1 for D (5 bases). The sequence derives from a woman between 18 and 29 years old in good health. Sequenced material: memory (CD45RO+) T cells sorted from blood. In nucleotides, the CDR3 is TGTGCCAGCAGCTCCTGGGGGAATTTTGGCTACACCTTC. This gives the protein CASSSWGNFGYTF.